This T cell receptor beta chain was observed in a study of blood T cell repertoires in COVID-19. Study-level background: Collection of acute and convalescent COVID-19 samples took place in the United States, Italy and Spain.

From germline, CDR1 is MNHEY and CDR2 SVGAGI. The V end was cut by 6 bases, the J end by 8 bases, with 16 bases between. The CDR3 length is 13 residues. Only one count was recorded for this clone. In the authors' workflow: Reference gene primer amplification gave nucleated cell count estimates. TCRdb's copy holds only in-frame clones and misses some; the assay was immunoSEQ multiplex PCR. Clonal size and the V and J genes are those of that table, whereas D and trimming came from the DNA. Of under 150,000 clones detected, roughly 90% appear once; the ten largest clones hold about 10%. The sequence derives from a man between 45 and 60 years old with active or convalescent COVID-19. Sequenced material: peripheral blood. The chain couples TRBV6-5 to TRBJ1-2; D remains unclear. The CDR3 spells CASRAAGRGGYTF. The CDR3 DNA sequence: TGTGCCAGCAGGGCGGCGGGCCGCGGCGGCTACACCTTC.